The 13 T cell receptor beta chains in this list originate from one sample, sequenced in a study of blood T cell repertoires in COVID-19. Sequencing was performed with immunoSEQ multiplex PCR; in TCRdb, only in-frame clones are kept and a portion is missing. The repertoire holds roughly 100,000 clones, with 84% as singletons. The sequenced material came from peripheral blood. The receptors were sampled from a human donor in a cohort sampled during active COVID-19.

The chain is built from TRBV9 and TRBJ2-1; maybe TRBD1 (6 bases). CDR3 length equals 17 residues. Trimming pared 0 bases from V and 0 bases from J, leaving 13 bases between. Germline V gives CDR1 SGDLS, CDR2 YYNGEE. The CDR3 nucleotides are TGTGCCAGCAGCGTAGATCCAGGGGCGAGCTCCTACAATGAGCAGTTCTTC. This gives the protein CASSVDPGASSYNEQFF.

This clone was seen more than once but under ten times. The CDR3 nucleotides are TGTGCCAGTAGTTCACCCCTGTCAGGGGGTTTCTCTGGGGCCAACGTCCTGACTTTC. This gives the protein CASSSPLSGGFSGANVLTF. The rearrangement uses TRBV19 and TRBJ2-6, with 7 bases lining up with TRBD1. Germline CDR1 and CDR2: LNHDA and SQIVND (reference sequence). This CDR3 comprises 19 residues. After removal of 5 bases from V and 0 bases from J, the junction contained 13 bases not matched to a gene.

The chain combines TRBV4-3 with TRBJ2-3, with D perhaps TRBD2 (7 bases). Germline V gene data show CDR1 as LGHNA and CDR2 as YSLEER. V dropped 0 bases and J dropped 4 bases, with 14 bases sitting between them. There are 16 residues in the CDR3. This CDR3 reads CASSQDWGGGPDTQYF. CDR3 nucleotide sequence: TGCGCCAGCAGCCAAGACTGGGGGGGCGGGCCAGATACGCAGTATTTT.

The genes are TRBV28 and TRBJ2-2; 8 nucleotides agree with TRBD1. The ends lost 7 bases at V and 4 bases at J; junction bases unmatched: 2. The CDR3 consists of 13 residues. CDR1 is MDHEN and CDR2 is SYDVKM in the germline V gene. CDR3 DNA sequence: TGTGCCAGCAAACAGGGGGGCACCGGGGAGCTGTTTTTT. Its translation is CASKQGGTGELFF.

The chain links TRBV29-1 to TRBJ2-1; 10 bases line up with TRBD2. Germline-derived CDR1 and CDR2 are SQVTM and ANQGSEA. Germline trimming cut 6 bases from V and 7 bases from J; bases unmatched to any gene: 12. The CDR3 totals 15 residues. CDR3 residues: CSVRFGAGGPNEQFF. The CDR3 bases are TGCAGCGTCCGCTTCGGAGCGGGGGGGCCTAATGAGCAGTTCTTC.

This chain links TRBV7-2 with TRBJ2-5; D is perhaps TRBD2 (5 bases). The CDR3 sequence is 15 residues long. Germline CDR1 reads SGHTA; CDR2 reads FQGNSA. Trimming took 7 bases from V and 2 from J, leaving 17 bases between them. The chain's CDR3 is CASTQNPWRQETQYF. The CDR3 bases are TGTGCCAGCACCCAAAACCCGTGGAGGCAAGAGACCCAGTACTTC.

The chain links TRBV11-3 to TRBJ2-7; a weak D match, TRBD2 (5 bases). V shed 5 bases and J shed 0 bases, with 14 bases lying between them. Germline V CDR1 and CDR2: SGHNT, YENEEA. This CDR3 spans 15 amino acids. The CDR3 reads CASSPRGGSSYEQYF. The CDR3 coding sequence is TGTGCCAGCAGCCCCCGGGGTGGAAGCTCCTACGAGCAGTACTTC.

This chain links TRBV5-1 with TRBJ2-2; D might be TRBD2 (5 bases). This CDR3 comprises 16 residues. Germline assignment: CDR1 SGHRS and CDR2 YFSETQ. Trimming took 2 bases from V and 3 from J, leaving 14 bases between them. DNA for the CDR3: TGCGCCAGCAGCTTACGTGCCGCGGGCGACACCGGGGAGCTGTTTTTT. Translating gives CASSLRAAGDTGELFF.

The chain combines TRBV4-3 with TRBJ2-5; TRBD1 is a possible D gene (5 bases). Germline CDR1 LGHNA, CDR2 YSLEER. CDR3 length: 16 amino acids. Between the trimmed V and J ends, which lost 4 bases and 1 base, there was a span of 16 bases. CDR3 sequence reads: CASSPAGHRIQETQYF. The CDR3 region has the DNA TGCGCCAGCAGCCCGGCCGGACACCGAATCCAAGAGACCCAGTACTTC.

The chain joins TRBV4-3 to TRBJ1-2; 7 bases line up with TRBD1. Germline V gives CDR1 LGHNA, CDR2 YSLEER. The ends lost 4 bases at V and 5 bases at J; junction bases unmatched: 7. This CDR3 has 14 amino acids. CDR3 residues: CASSPGTDFYGYTF. In DNA, the CDR3 is TGCGCCAGCAGCCCGGGGACAGATTTTTATGGCTACACCTTC.

In its sample, this clone was seen once. The rearrangement joins TRBV7-2 to TRBJ1-2; D is unclear. The CDR3 runs 15 residues. Trimming removed 5 bases at V and 8 bases at J, with 21 bases between. Germline values: CDR1 SGHTA, CDR2 FQGNSA. CDR3: CASSPAGRVEWGYTF. The CDR3 DNA reads as TGTGCCAGCAGCCCGGCAGGTCGTGTTGAGTGGGGCTACACCTTC.

The rearrangement uses TRBV11-1 and TRBJ1-2, with 9 bases lining up with TRBD1. This CDR3 has 14 residues. The germline CDR1 and CDR2 sequences are SGHAT and FQDESV (reference sequence). Losses at the gene ends were 5 bases for V and 4 bases for J; bases not matched to a gene: 5. Written as DNA, the CDR3 is TGTGCCAGCAGCCCCGGGACAGGGTCCTATGGCTACACCTTC. Amino acid sequence: CASSPGTGSYGYTF.

The chain combines TRBV13 with TRBJ2-2; the D gene is possibly TRBD1 (6 bases). V was shortened by 6 bases and J by 3 bases, with 17 bases between the two germline ends. The germline CDR1 and CDR2 sequences are PRHDT and FYEKMQ (reference sequence). The CDR3 is 16 residues long. CDR3 DNA sequence: TGTGCCAGCAGGGCGAGTTGGGGGCGCGACACCGGGGAGCTGTTTTTT. This codes for CASRASWGRDTGELFF.